This TCR beta chain was sequenced in a study of T cells in tuberculosis. About the research overall: CD1B tetramers identified T cells specific for mycobacterial lipid GMM. A South African cohort included IGRA-negative adolescents, latently infected IGRA-positive adolescents and adults with active tuberculosis. Study-level points and caveats: Smaller distances to GMM-specific TCRs suggested their expansion in active tuberculosis.

On average about 100,000 T cells per donor were immunosequenced. Here immunoSEQ multiplex PCR was the method, and the copy in TCRdb shows in-frame clones only, minus some. Of more than 35,000 clones listed, over 90% are singletons. Trimming left V 6 bases short and J 4 bases short, with 13 bases between. This CDR3 region has 14 residues. Germline V lookup: CDR1 MNHNS, CDR2 SASEGT. As for this clone: Antigen: not known.

The sequenced material came from PBMCs. The V gene is TRBV6-1, the J gene TRBJ1-3; D call uncertain. This receptor was obtained from a donor aged 10 to 29 with latent tuberculosis or without tuberculosis infection. The chain's CDR3 is CASRTKIFGNTIYF. CDR3 bases: TGTGCCAGCAGAACAAAGATATTCGGAAACACCATATATTTT.